The T cell receptor beta chain under discussion was sequenced for a study of CD8 T cells in Susac syndrome. The CDR3 extends over 13 amino acids. Trimming removed 4 bases from V and 3 bases from J; junction bases left unmatched: 5. Germline V gene lookup returns CDR1 DFQATT and CDR2 SNEGSKA (reference sequence). The multiple sclerosis controls were treatment-naive patients with relapsing-remitting disease that was stable or active. An amount of RNA that ranged from about 0.45 to 1 ug was reverse transcribed with random hexamers. TCRdb re-derived calls from the immunoSEQ multiplex PCR reads in MiXCR, one entry per CDR3 protein. The repertoire holds some 52,000 distinct CDR3 sequences, with 93% as singletons.

The TCR sequence derives from a human donor with multiple sclerosis. Sample: CD8+ T cells from PBMCs. The chain uses TRBV20-1 and TRBJ2-7; 8 bases map to TRBD2. The CDR3 sequence: CSANTGTSYEQYF. In DNA, the CDR3 is TGCAGTGCTAATACCGGGACTAGCTACGAGCAGTACTTC.